One sample yielded the 14 T cell receptor beta chains listed below, sequenced in a study of radiation and T cells in renal cell carcinoma. Time point: blood 4 weeks post-SBRT, at nephrectomy. The treatment is: 15 Gy SBRT to primary tumor, nephrectomy 4 weeks later. Measured with immunoSEQ multiplex PCR; TCRdb has only the in-frame clones, and not every one. The data contain 130,000 to 150,000 clones, 75% to 90% of them singletons. This sample comprised blood, obtained from a patient whose treatment included radiotherapy and nephrectomy. The source is a woman between 50 and 59 years old with renal cell carcinoma.

The chain carries TRBV6-1 and TRBJ1-1, with TRBD1 matching over 7 bases. J was trimmed by 3 bases and V by 1 base; bases with no gene match: 2. Germline V gene lookup returns CDR1 MNHNS and CDR2 SASEGT. The CDR3 sequence is 14 residues long. The CDR3 DNA reads TGTGCCAGCAGTGAAGACAGGGGAGACACTGAAGCTTTCTTT. This translates into CASSEDRGDTEAFF.

The rearrangement links TRBV6-5 to TRBJ2-3, with 7 positions matching TRBD2. The CDR3 spans 16 residues. Germline values: CDR1 MNHEY, CDR2 SVGAGI. Trimming cost V 2 bases and J 5 bases; bases outside gene matches: 10. The CDR3 nucleotides read TGTGCCAGCAGTTACAGGGCGGCGGGAGTCGGAGATACGCAGTATTTT. It codes for CASSYRAAGVGDTQYF.

In the case of this clone: One end of the junction is discordant with germline, which a read error may explain. The DNA of the CDR3 is TGTGCCAGCTCACCCCAAATTGACCAAGGGACCCAGTACTTC. As protein: CASSPQIDQGTQYF. The chain carries TRBV18 and TRBJ2-5; no firm D call. The CDR3 is made up of 14 amino acids. Per germline, CDR1 KGHSH and CDR2 LQKENI.

The chain links TRBV2 to TRBJ2-6, with D possibly being TRBD2 (6 bases). The V gene lost 1 base and the J gene lost 3 bases, with 10 bases spanning the gap. The CDR3 totals 16 residues. The germline V gene encodes CDR1 SNHLY and CDR2 FYNNEI. The CDR3 sequence is CASSEGQGGGANVLTF. The CDR3 DNA sequence: TGTGCCAGCAGTGAAGGGCAGGGAGGTGGGGCCAACGTCCTGACTTTC.

The genes are TRBV6-1 and TRBJ1-2; possible D gene TRBD1, 5 bases. This CDR3 region has 11 residues. Germline values: CDR1 MNHNS, CDR2 SASEGT. The CDR3: CAAREAYGYTF. As DNA, the CDR3 is TGTGCGGCCAGGGAAGCCTATGGCTACACCTTC.

There are a few counts of this clone. V gene TRBV5-1 combines with J gene TRBJ1-2, with D perhaps TRBD1 (6 bases). The germline gives CDR1 SGHRS, CDR2 YFSETQ. The CDR3 totals 17 residues. With 0 bases removed from V and 3 bases from J, the gap between germline ends came to 18 bases. The CDR3 loop is CASSLDGRPPGDYGYTF. The DNA for the CDR3 is TGCGCCAGCAGCTTGGACGGACGCCCTCCAGGGGACTATGGCTACACCTTC.

The chain recombines TRBV4-2 with TRBJ2-2; 8 bases map to TRBD1. The germline CDR1 and CDR2 sequences are LGHNA and YNFKEQ. The V gene end was trimmed by 2 bases and the J gene end by 4 bases; junction bases not matched to a gene: 6. The CDR3 runs 16 residues. The CDR3 reads CASSQPTGGPTGELFF. The CDR3 coding sequence is TGTGCCAGCAGCCAACCCACAGGGGGGCCCACCGGGGAGCTGTTTTTT.

This clone appeared once. The chain joins TRBV4-2 to TRBJ2-2, with TRBD2 matching over 8 bases. The germline gives CDR1 LGHNA, CDR2 YNFKEQ. The CDR3 runs to 17 residues. The J segment lost 6 bases and the V segment lost 4 bases, leaving 13 bases of the junction unmatched. The CDR3 is CASSPHAGGLIPGELFF. CDR3 nucleotide sequence: TGTGCCAGCAGCCCACACGCGGGGGGCTTAATTCCCGGGGAGCTGTTTTTT.

The V gene is TRBV7-2, the J gene TRBJ1-5; TRBD1 is a possible D gene (6 bases). Germline CDR1 is SGHTA and CDR2 is FQGNSA. V was cut by 4 bases and J by 2 bases, with 12 bases left in between. The CDR3 is made up of 15 amino acids. The CDR3 DNA reads TGTGCCAGCAGCTCCAACCCAGGGGGCAATCAGCCCCAGCATTTT. Translated, it gives CASSSNPGGNQPQHF.

The rearrangement joins TRBV9 to TRBJ2-3, with 7 bases matching TRBD2. Germline values: CDR1 SGDLS, CDR2 YYNGEE. This CDR3 is built from 17 residues. Trimming removed 7 bases from V and 0 bases from J; junction bases left unmatched: 14. The CDR3 DNA sequence: TGTGCCAGCTCGGGTCGCGGGGGAGGAACTAGCACAGATACGCAGTATTTT. This translates into CASSGRGGGTSTDTQYF.

This clone was seen more than once but under ten times. V is TRBV6-1 and J is TRBJ2-1; 8 nucleotides align to TRBD2. CDR1 and CDR2 from the germline V gene are MNHNS and SASEGT. J was trimmed by 8 bases and V by 4 bases; bases with no gene match: 13. There are 16 residues in the CDR3. The CDR3 region is CASSGAGTSGFYEQFF. In DNA form, the CDR3 reads TGTGCCAGCAGTGGGGCCGGGACTAGTGGCTTCTATGAGCAGTTCTTC.

The CDR3, as DNA: TGTGCCAGCAGTGACGACAGATTCAGACGCAACACTGAAGCTTTCTTT. Amino acid sequence: CASSDDRFRRNTEAFF. The J gene is TRBJ1-1, the V gene TRBV25-1; D is perhaps TRBD1 (5 bases). Germline V gives CDR1 MGHDK, CDR2 SYGVNS. The CDR3 spans 16 residues. The germline V and J ends were trimmed by 3 bases and 2 bases, with 16 bases remaining between them.

This clone was recorded a few times. V is TRBV5-4 and J is TRBJ1-6; a weak D match, TRBD1 (6 bases). Germline V CDR1 and CDR2: SGHNT, YYREEE (reference sequence). V shed 4 bases and J shed 8 bases, with 10 bases lying between them. The CDR3 sequence is 13 residues long. CDR3 nucleotides: TGTGCCAGCAGCAACGAGGGGGATTCACCCCTCCACTTT. As protein: CASSNEGDSPLHF.

CDR3 region: CASRDGASNEQFF. The DNA of the CDR3 is TGTGCCAGCAGGGATGGGGCTAGCAATGAGCAGTTCTTC. The chain links TRBV6-6 to TRBJ2-1; weak D call: TRBD1 (5 bases). CDR3 size: 13 residues. CDR1 and CDR2 (germline): MNHNY, SVGAGI (reference sequence). V was clipped by 6 bases and J by 6 bases, with 12 bases between them.